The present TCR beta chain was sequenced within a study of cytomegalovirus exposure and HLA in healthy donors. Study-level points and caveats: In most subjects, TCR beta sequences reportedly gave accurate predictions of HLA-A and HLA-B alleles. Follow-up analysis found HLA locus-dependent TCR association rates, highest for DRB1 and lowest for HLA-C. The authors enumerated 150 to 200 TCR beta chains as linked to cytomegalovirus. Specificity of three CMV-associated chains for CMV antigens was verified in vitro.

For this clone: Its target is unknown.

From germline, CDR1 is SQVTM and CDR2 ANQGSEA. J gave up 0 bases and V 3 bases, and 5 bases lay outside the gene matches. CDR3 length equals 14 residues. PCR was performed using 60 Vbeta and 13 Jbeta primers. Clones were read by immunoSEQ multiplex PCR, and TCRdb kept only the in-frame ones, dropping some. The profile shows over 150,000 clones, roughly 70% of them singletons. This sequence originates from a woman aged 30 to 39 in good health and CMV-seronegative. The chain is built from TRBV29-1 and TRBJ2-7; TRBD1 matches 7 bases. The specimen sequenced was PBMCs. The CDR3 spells CSVDGQVNSYEQYF. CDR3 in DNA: TGCAGCGTTGACGGACAGGTAAACTCCTACGAGCAGTACTTC.